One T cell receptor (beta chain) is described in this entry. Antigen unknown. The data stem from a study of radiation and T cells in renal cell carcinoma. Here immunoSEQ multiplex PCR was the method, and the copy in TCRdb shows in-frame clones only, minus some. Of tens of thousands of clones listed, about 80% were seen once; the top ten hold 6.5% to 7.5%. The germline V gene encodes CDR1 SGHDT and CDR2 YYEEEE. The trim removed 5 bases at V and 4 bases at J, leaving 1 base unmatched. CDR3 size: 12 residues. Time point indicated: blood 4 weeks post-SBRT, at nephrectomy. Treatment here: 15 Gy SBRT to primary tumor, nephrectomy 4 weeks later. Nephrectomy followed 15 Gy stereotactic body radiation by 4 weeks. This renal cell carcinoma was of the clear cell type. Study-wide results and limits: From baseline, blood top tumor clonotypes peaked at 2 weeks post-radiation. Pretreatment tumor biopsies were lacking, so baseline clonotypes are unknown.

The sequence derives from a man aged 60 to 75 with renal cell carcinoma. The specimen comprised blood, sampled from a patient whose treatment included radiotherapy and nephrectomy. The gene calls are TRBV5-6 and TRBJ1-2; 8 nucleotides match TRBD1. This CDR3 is CASSDRGYGYTF. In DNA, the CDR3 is TGTGCCAGCAGTGACAGGGGCTATGGCTACACCTTC.